The next 26 T cell receptor beta chains were all read from a single sample in a study of T cell repertoires in cytomegalovirus infection. MiXCR, run by TCRdb on the reads, gives a single entry per CDR3 protein. The sample shows about half a million distinct CDR3 sequences, 30% to 35% of them seen only once. Their specific antigens are unknown. The material sequenced was cultured PBMCs, taken from culture after CMV antigen stimulation. Receptors were obtained from a human donor in good health (CMV status not recorded). Some clones in this sample may be carry-over from other donors' samples.

This chain joins TRBV20-1 and TRBJ2-3; TRBD2 aligns across 7 bases. V gave up 6 bases and J gave up 10 bases; unmatched junction bases: 19. Germline CDR1 is DFQATT and CDR2 is SNEGSKA (reference sequence). The CDR3 has 15 amino acids. CDR3 protein: CSAERAGVSPYSQYF. The CDR3 DNA sequence: TGCAGTGCCGAACGGGCGGGAGTTTCACCATACTCGCAGTATTTT.

This rearrangement joins TRBV7-6 to TRBJ2-3; 9 bases are shared with TRBD2. V gave up 3 bases and J gave up 5 bases; unmatched junction bases: 6. This CDR3 contains 15 residues. Per germline, CDR1 SGHVS and CDR2 FNYEAQ. CDR3 sequence reads: CASSFASGMEDTQYF. In DNA, the CDR3 is TGTGCCAGCAGCTTCGCTAGCGGGATGGAAGATACGCAGTATTTT. Looking up the rest from reference TRBV7-6 and TRBJ2-3 gives the full variable domain: GAGVSQSPRYKVTKRGQDVALRCDPISGHVSLYWYRQALGQGPEFLTYFNYEAQQDKSGLPNDRFSAERPEGSISTLTIQRTEQRDSAMYRCASSFASGMEDTQYFGPGTRLTVL.

V is TRBV5-4 and J is TRBJ2-7; D possibly corresponds to TRBD1 (12 bases). CDR1 is SGHNT and CDR2 is YYREEE in the germline V gene (reference sequence). V was trimmed by 4 bases and J by 5 bases, leaving 28 bases between them. CDR3 length equals 18 residues. In nucleotides, the CDR3 is TGTGCCAGCAGCGGCCGGGACAGGGGGCTAGCGGGGGGTAACGAGCAGTACTTC. It specifies CASSGRDRGLAGGNEQYF.

The chain links TRBV4-1 to TRBJ2-1; 7 bases fit TRBD1. V shed 2 bases, J shed 6 bases, and the junction held 7 bases outside the gene matches. There are 15 residues in the CDR3. Germline CDR1 reads MGHRA; CDR2 reads YSYEKL. CDR3 amino acids: CASSQLPGQPNEQFF. The CDR3 DNA sequence: TGCGCCAGCAGCCAATTACCGGGACAGCCCAATGAGCAGTTCTTC.

This chain uses TRBV12-3 or TRBV12-4 with TRBJ2-1, with 8 bases aligning to TRBD2. J was trimmed by 4 bases and V by 3 bases; bases with no gene match: 8. CDR3 length: 16 residues. Here the CDR3 DNA reads TGTGCCAGCAGTTTTTTCACCCTAGCGGGTTACAATGAGCAGTTCTTC. This codes for CASSFFTLAGYNEQFF.

J is TRBJ2-7 and V is TRBV6-8; 10 positions agree with TRBD2. The CDR3 totals 16 residues. Trimming cost V 0 bases and J 3 bases; bases outside gene matches: 5. Germline V gene sequence: CDR1 MNHGY, CDR2 SAAAGT. The CDR3 region has the DNA TGTGCCAGCAGTTACTCGTATCTAGCGGGAGACTACGAGCAGTACTTC. Translation gives CASSYSYLAGDYEQYF.

This chain joins TRBV6-1 and TRBJ2-7, with D tentatively TRBD1 (5 bases). Germline CDR1 is MNHNS and CDR2 is SASEGT. Trimming took off 3 bases at V and 4 bases at J, with 7 bases between the two ends. The CDR3 sequence is 12 residues long. CDR3 protein: CASSETVYEQYV. The CDR3 DNA follows: TGTGCCAGCAGTGAGACAGTTTACGAGCAGTACGTC.

This clonotype has just a few counts. J is TRBJ2-1 and V is TRBV24-1; 11 bases fit TRBD2. The junction had 6 bases not matched to a gene; V was cut back by 1 base and J by 5 bases. The CDR3 consists of 17 residues. Germline CDR1 is KGHDR and CDR2 is SFDVKD. CDR3 region: CATSDFKVGLADNEQFF. The CDR3 coding sequence is TGTGCCACCAGTGATTTTAAGGTGGGACTAGCGGACAATGAGCAGTTCTTC.

The chain couples TRBV18 to TRBJ2-1, with unresolved D. CDR1 and CDR2 from the germline V gene are KGHSH and LQKENI. This CDR3 comprises 13 residues. V was clipped by 4 bases and J by 8 bases, with 12 bases between them. The CDR3 protein is CASSQSGSDEQFF. For the CDR3, the DNA is TGTGCCAGCTCACAGTCGGGCTCCGATGAGCAGTTCTTC.

The rearrangement links TRBV27 to TRBJ2-1; D perhaps matches TRBD2 (6 bases). The CDR3 has 16 residues. Per germline, CDR1 MNHEY and CDR2 SMNVEV (reference sequence). V was cut by 1 base and J by 9 bases, with 19 bases left in between. CDR3 nucleotides: TGTGCCAGCAGTTTATTCGGGACTGGGGGATGGGGTGAGCAGTTCTTC. This sequence encodes CASSLFGTGGWGEQFF.

This clonotype was seen many times. J is TRBJ1-3 and V is TRBV7-8, with unresolved D. The ends were cut back, 5 bases at V and 3 bases at J, with 11 bases in the middle. CDR1 and CDR2 from the germline V gene are SGHVS and FQNEAQ. The CDR3 spans 14 residues. CDR3 nucleotides: TGTGCCAGCAGCCCTTCCTTAGGTGGAAACACCATATATTTT. Encoded protein: CASSPSLGGNTIYF. Supplemented by reference TRBV7-8 and TRBJ1-3, the full variable domain reads GAGVSQSPRYKVAKRGQDVALRCDPISGHVSLFWYQQALGQGPEFLTYFQNEAQLDKSGLPSDRFFAERPEGSVSTLKIQRTQQEDSAVYLCASSPSLGGNTIYFGEGSWLTVV.

CDR3 DNA sequence: TGTGCCAGCAGCTTCCCGGGAGGGCCCTCCTACGAGCAGTACTTC. Amino acids: CASSFPGGPSYEQYF. J is TRBJ2-7 and V is TRBV5-4; 8 bases map to TRBD2. The trim removed 2 bases at V and 0 bases at J, leaving 4 bases unmatched. The germline V gene has CDR1 SGHNT and CDR2 YYREEE (reference sequence). This CDR3 has 15 residues.

This clonotype was detected ten times or more. The V call is TRBV27, the J call TRBJ1-2; 7 nucleotides agree with TRBD1. The CDR3 has 15 amino acids. The trim removed 5 bases at V and 4 bases at J, leaving 10 bases unmatched. Germline CDR1 is MNHEY and CDR2 is SMNVEV (reference sequence). For the CDR3, the DNA is TGTGCCAGCAGTCCTCCGGGACAGTCGATCTATGGCTACACCTTC. Translating it yields CASSPPGQSIYGYTF.

The V gene is TRBV19, the J gene TRBJ1-1; the match to TRBD1 covers 7 bases. J was trimmed by 6 bases and V by 7 bases; bases with no gene match: 23. This CDR3 has 18 residues. Germline CDR1 LNHDA, CDR2 SQIVND (reference sequence). In DNA, the CDR3 is TGTGCCAGTAAAGGTGGGGTCCTACCGGGACAGAGGTGGGCTGAAGCTTTCTTT. It specifies CASKGGVLPGQRWAEAFF.

Only a few counts were recorded for this clonotype. The chain carries TRBV7-2 and TRBJ2-2, with 12 bases matching TRBD2. The CDR3 is made up of 19 amino acids. The germline V gene encodes CDR1 SGHTA and CDR2 FQGNSA. V was clipped by 1 base and J by 7 bases; unmatched bases: 13. The CDR3 bases are TGTGCCAGCAGCTTAGTGGTTCCTAGCGGGAGGGCCCGACACGGGGAGCTGTTTTTT. This sequence encodes CASSLVVPSGRARHGELFF.

V and J are TRBV11-2 and TRBJ1-5; D is ambiguous. The CDR3 runs 15 residues. Trimming took off 3 bases at V and 2 bases at J, with 11 bases between the two ends. Germline assignment: CDR1 SGHAT and CDR2 FQNNGV. CDR3 DNA sequence: TGTGCCAGCAGCTTGACCGACGGTGGCAATCAGCCCCAGCATTTT. Residues: CASSLTDGGNQPQHF.

V gene TRBV4-1 combines with J gene TRBJ2-3; unclear D gene. The ends were cut back, 6 bases at V and 6 bases at J, with 7 bases in the middle. Germline CDR1 MGHRA, CDR2 YSYEKL. The CDR3 has 11 amino acids. DNA for the CDR3: TGCGCCAGCAGATTTTCGGATACGCAGTATTTT. Translated, it gives CASRFSDTQYF.

This clonotype was seen a few times. V usage is TRBV6-5 and J usage is TRBJ2-7; 10 bases are shared with TRBD2. This CDR3 is 16 amino acids long. The V gene's germline CDR1 is MNHEY and CDR2 SVGAGI. V shed 6 bases and J 0 bases; nucleotides not matched to a gene: 8. CDR3 DNA: TGTGCCAGCAGGAGGGCTAGCGGGGGCAGCTCCTACGAGCAGTACGTC. Its translation: CASRRASGGSSYEQYV.

In DNA, the CDR3 is TGTGCCATCAGTTCGCGGGGGATCTTGAACACTGAAGCTTTCTTT. It yields the protein CAISSRGILNTEAFF. J is TRBJ1-1 and V is TRBV10-3; tentatively, D is TRBD1 (5 bases). Deletions cut 5 bases from V and 0 bases from J, with 13 bases between. Per germline, CDR1 ENHRY and CDR2 SYGVKD. The CDR3 has 15 residues.

The J gene is TRBJ1-2, the V gene TRBV7-6; no clear D gene. This CDR3 region has 13 residues. The ends were cut back, 4 bases at V and 4 bases at J, with 10 bases in the middle. Germline V lookup: CDR1 SGHVS, CDR2 FNYEAQ. CDR3 sequence: CASSSDPSYGYTF. The CDR3 DNA follows: TGTGCCAGCAGCTCCGATCCATCCTATGGCTACACCTTC.

This clonotype occurred many times. This chain uses TRBV7-8 with TRBJ2-7, with D perhaps TRBD2 (5 bases). In germline, CDR1 is SGHVS, CDR2 FQNEAQ. V lost 1 base and J lost 6, with 10 bases in between. This CDR3 is 13 amino acids long. In DNA, the CDR3 is TGTGCCAGCAGCTTAGGGGGAGTATCCGAGCAGTACGTC. Translating gives CASSLGGVSEQYV.

This sequence joins TRBV6-5 and TRBJ2-2; D is perhaps TRBD2 (6 bases). Trimming removed 2 bases at V and 6 bases at J, with 7 bases between. The germline V gene has CDR1 MNHEY and CDR2 SVGAGI. The CDR3 is made up of 13 amino acids. The CDR3 loop is CASSYGTSGELFF. The CDR3 DNA follows: TGTGCCAGCAGTTACGGGACTTCCGGGGAGCTGTTTTTT.

This chain links TRBV7-3 with TRBJ1-1; possible D gene TRBD1, 5 bases. This CDR3 has 15 amino acids. Between the trimmed V and J ends, which lost 0 bases and 2 bases, there was a span of 10 bases. Germline assignment: CDR1 SGHTA and CDR2 FQGTGA. The CDR3 sequence is CASSLTAGGNTEAFF. The DNA of the CDR3 is TGTGCCAGCAGCTTAACGGCTGGGGGAAACACTGAAGCTTTCTTT.

The rearrangement joins TRBV2 to TRBJ1-2, with 8 nucleotides matching TRBD1. CDR3 length: 12 residues. Trimming took 10 bases from V and 2 from J; bases not matched to a gene: 3. Germline CDR1 and CDR2: SNHLY and FYNNEI. DNA for the CDR3: TGTGCCACCCAGGGGGCCAACTATGGCTACACCTTC. As protein: CATQGANYGYTF.

This clonotype was counted a single time. The CDR3 loop is CASSQAAAGVTGELFF. CDR3 nucleotides: TGCGCCAGCAGCCAAGCTGCCGCGGGAGTGACCGGGGAGCTGTTTTTT. The chain has TRBV4-3 and TRBJ2-2, with 7 bases aligning to TRBD2. The ends lost 1 base at V and 5 bases at J; junction bases unmatched: 7. This CDR3 comprises 16 residues. Germline V gene data show CDR1 as LGHNA and CDR2 as YSLEER.

This clonotype was seen at least ten times. The J gene is TRBJ2-7, the V gene TRBV9, with D tentatively TRBD2 (6 bases). There are 14 residues in the CDR3. Germline V gene lookup returns CDR1 SGDLS and CDR2 YYNGEE. V was cut by 1 base and J by 6 bases, with 14 bases left in between. Here the CDR3 reads CASSVSHLGGEQYF. Written as DNA, the CDR3 is TGTGCCAGCAGCGTATCCCATCTGGGAGGCGAGCAGTACTTC.